The next 31 T cell receptor beta chains were all read from a single sample in a study of neoadjuvant anti-PD-1 for oral cavity cancer. Clones were sequenced by immunoSEQ multiplex PCR, and TCRdb holds only the in-frame ones, with some missing. In the table there are approximately 13,000 clones, less than 80% of which are singletons. The time point here: after neoadjuvant nivolumab, at surgical resection. The source was PBMCs, collected after nivolumab (anti-PD-1) treatment. The origin of the receptors is a person between 35 and 79 years old with oral cavity squamous cell carcinoma.

This chain joins TRBV7-9 and TRBJ2-7; 7 positions match TRBD2. J gave up 1 base and V 5 bases, and 5 bases lay outside the gene matches. Germline CDR1 is SEHNR and CDR2 is FQNEAQ (reference sequence). The CDR3 runs 14 residues. In DNA, the CDR3 is TGTGCCAGCAGCGACCGGGACTATTCCTACGAGCAGTACTTC. It encodes CASSDRDYSYEQYF.

The rearrangement joins TRBV10-1 to TRBJ2-1, with TRBD2 matching 11 bases. Germline CDR1 is WNHNN and CDR2 is SYGVQD (reference sequence). V lost 2 bases to trimming and J lost 6 bases; unmatched junction nucleotides: 3. There are 15 residues in the CDR3. The DNA for the CDR3 is TGCGCCAGCAGTGAGGGACTAGCGGGCCGCAATGAGCAGTTCTTC. As protein: CASSEGLAGRNEQFF.

This clone was observed a few times. The gene calls are TRBV6-1 and TRBJ1-5; D unresolved. Germline V gene lookup returns CDR1 MNHNS and CDR2 SASEGT. This CDR3 region has 13 residues. Deletions cut 3 bases from V and 5 bases from J, with 8 bases between. The CDR3 bases are TGTGCCAGCAGTGAGGACCGCCATCAGCCCCAGCATTTT. It specifies CASSEDRHQPQHF.

The rearrangement joins TRBV11-2 to TRBJ2-1; no clear D. In germline, CDR1 is SGHAT, CDR2 FQNNGV. Trimming took 4 bases from V and 9 from J, leaving 7 bases between them. The CDR3 has 11 amino acids. CDR3 DNA sequence: TGTGCCAGCAGCTCGACTGTTGAGCAGTTCTTC. Its protein is CASSSTVEQFF. The variable domain in full, completed from reference TRBV11-2 and TRBJ2-1, reads EAGVAQSPRYKIIEKRQSVAFWCNPISGHATLYWYQQILGQGPKLLIQFQNNGVVDDSQLPKDRFSAERLKGVDSTLKIQPAKLEDSAVYLCASSSTVEQFFGPGTRLTVL.

This sequence joins TRBV28 and TRBJ2-1; 10 bases line up with TRBD1. The V gene's germline CDR1 is MDHEN and CDR2 SYDVKM. This CDR3 is 18 amino acids long. Unmatched junction bases numbered 14, after V lost 6 bases and J lost 3 bases. CDR3 sequence reads: CASRAPGTGVNFYNEQFF. The CDR3 DNA sequence: TGTGCCAGCAGGGCCCCGGGGACAGGGGTGAACTTCTACAATGAGCAGTTCTTC.

The chain carries TRBV10-3 and TRBJ1-5, with 8 nucleotides matching TRBD1. The CDR3 totals 17 residues. Unmatched junction bases numbered 11, after V lost 0 bases and J lost 7 bases. Germline CDR1 and CDR2: ENHRY and SYGVKD. The CDR3 bases are TGTGCCATCAGTGAGTCACAAACAGGGGGAGGAAGCCAGCCCCAGCATTTT. Its translation is CAISESQTGGGSQPQHF.

The chain links TRBV7-2 to TRBJ1-1; possibly TRBD1 for D (5 bases). The ends were cut back, 1 base at V and 2 bases at J, with 11 bases in the middle. Germline CDR1 SGHTA, CDR2 FQGNSA. CDR3 length: 15 amino acids. The CDR3 loop is CASSLEWQGNTEAFF. In nucleotides, the CDR3 is TGTGCCAGCAGCTTAGAATGGCAGGGAAACACTGAAGCTTTCTTT. Full variable domain (rest looked up from reference TRBV7-2 and TRBJ1-1): GAGVSQSPSNKVTEKGKDVELRCDPISGHTALYWYRQSLGQGLEFLIYFQGNSAPDKSGLPSDRFSAERTGGSVSTLTIQRTQQEDSAVYLCASSLEWQGNTEAFFGQGTRLTVV.

This rearrangement joins TRBV20-1 to TRBJ2-5; D is unclear. V lost 3 bases, J lost 1 base, and 3 bases lay in between. CDR1 DFQATT and CDR2 SNEGSKA come from the germline V gene (reference sequence). This CDR3 is 11 amino acids long. The CDR3 nucleotides read TGCAGTGCTAGGGTCCAAGAGACCCAGTACTTC. Protein product: CSARVQETQYF.

This chain uses TRBV19 with TRBJ2-7; 10 bases align to TRBD2. The V gene's germline CDR1 is LNHDA and CDR2 SQIVND (reference sequence). The J segment lost 3 bases and the V segment lost 3 bases, leaving 5 bases of the junction unmatched. This CDR3 contains 15 residues. CDR3 sequence reads: CASSMAGLAIYEQYF. The DNA for the CDR3 is TGTGCCAGTAGTATGGCGGGACTAGCGATCTACGAGCAGTACTTC.

The chain joins TRBV7-2 to TRBJ2-1, with 8 bases lining up with TRBD1. The trim removed 3 bases at V and 6 bases at J, leaving 7 bases unmatched. Germline V CDR1 and CDR2: SGHTA, FQGNSA. CDR3 size: 15 residues. DNA for the CDR3: TGTGCCAGCAGCTTTGGACAGGGAGGCGGCAATGAGCAGTTCTTC. As protein: CASSFGQGGGNEQFF.

The rearrangement links TRBV19 to TRBJ2-7; D not resolved. The CDR3 runs 13 residues. In germline, CDR1 is LNHDA, CDR2 SQIVND (reference sequence). V was pared by 3 bases and J by 4 bases, with 10 bases between. The CDR3 here is CASSILPGYEQYF. CDR3 bases: TGTGCCAGTAGTATCCTCCCTGGTTACGAGCAGTACTTC.

The V and J genes are TRBV28 and TRBJ1-1; 7 positions agree with TRBD1. With 5 bases clipped from V and 0 bases from J, the junction kept 9 bases outside the gene matches. The CDR3 has 16 residues. Per the germline V gene, CDR1 is MDHEN and CDR2 is SYDVKM. CDR3 bases: TGTGCCAGCAGTCCAGGGGGGGGCGCGATGAACACTGAAGCTTTCTTT. It codes for CASSPGGGAMNTEAFF.

The table lists this clone with a count of one. This chain's CDR3 is CASSLVGQAADTQYF. As DNA, the CDR3 is TGCGCCAGCAGCTTGGTGGGACAGGCTGCCGATACGCAGTATTTT. V gene TRBV5-1 combines with J gene TRBJ2-3; 8 bases line up with TRBD1. After removal of 0 bases from V and 6 bases from J, the junction contained 6 bases not matched to a gene. The V gene's germline CDR1 is SGHRS and CDR2 YFSETQ. The CDR3 length is 15 residues.

This clone occurred a few times. The chain combines TRBV12-5 with TRBJ1-1; D gene ambiguous. The length of the CDR3 is 13 residues. Trimming pared 1 base from V and 0 bases from J, leaving 3 bases between. The germline gives CDR1 LGHNT, CDR2 FRNRAP. The DNA of the CDR3 is TGTGCTAGTGGTTTGGCAATGAACACTGAAGCTTTCTTT. This sequence encodes CASGLAMNTEAFF.

This chain joins TRBV7-6 and TRBJ2-2; the match to TRBD1 covers 8 bases. Germline V gives CDR1 SGHVS, CDR2 FNYEAQ. This CDR3 spans 16 amino acids. J gave up 3 bases and V 5 bases, and 8 bases lay outside the gene matches. CDR3 nucleotides: TGTGCCAGCAGCCATGGACAGGGATTATACACCGGGGAGCTGTTTTTT. Translation gives CASSHGQGLYTGELFF. The full variable domain, its missing parts supplied by reference TRBV7-6 and TRBJ2-2, is GAGVSQSPRYKVTKRGQDVALRCDPISGHVSLYWYRQALGQGPEFLTYFNYEAQQDKSGLPNDRFSAERPEGSISTLTIQRTEQRDSAMYRCASSHGQGLYTGELFFGEGSRLTVL.

Only a few counts were recorded for this clone. This sequence joins TRBV7-3 and TRBJ1-2; perhaps TRBD1 as D (6 bases). V was cut by 3 bases and J by 7 bases, with 12 bases left in between. Germline CDR1 reads SGHTA; CDR2 reads FQGTGA. The CDR3 sequence is 13 residues long. Here the CDR3 DNA reads TGTGCCAGCAGCTTCCAGGGGACGGGTGGCTACACCTTC. This sequence encodes CASSFQGTGGYTF.

This rearrangement joins TRBV9 to TRBJ1-2, with D hard to call. CDR3 length equals 13 residues. The germline V gene encodes CDR1 SGDLS and CDR2 YYNGEE. Trimming cost V 4 bases and J 4 bases, with 11 bases left between them. The chain's CDR3 is CASSPLASYGYTF. CDR3 coding DNA: TGTGCCAGCAGCCCCTTGGCCTCCTATGGCTACACCTTC.

The V call is TRBV27, the J call TRBJ2-1, with no clear D. Germline lookup yields CDR1 MNHEY and CDR2 SMNVEV (reference sequence). The CDR3 consists of 15 residues. Trimming removed 2 bases from V and 0 bases from J, with 8 bases in between. Here the CDR3 reads CASSLRASSYNEQFF. The CDR3 region has the DNA TGTGCCAGCAGTTTAAGGGCCAGCTCCTACAATGAGCAGTTCTTC.

CDR3 amino acids: CASSLQGGTEAFF. The CDR3 DNA reads TGTGCCAGCAGCCTCCAGGGAGGGACTGAAGCTTTCTTT. J is TRBJ1-1 and V is TRBV7-3; possibly TRBD1 for D (5 bases). Looked up from germline, CDR1 is SGHTA and CDR2 is FQGTGA. V lost 5 bases to trimming and J lost 5 bases, with 12 bases between them. There are 13 residues in the CDR3.

This clone was picked up one time. This sequence joins TRBV9 and TRBJ2-1; TRBD2 aligns across 12 bases. J lost 8 bases, V lost 4 bases, and 4 bases had no gene match. The CDR3 runs 14 residues. CDR1 and CDR2 from the germline V gene are SGDLS and YYNGEE. CDR3 protein: CASSPRLAGDEQFF. The CDR3 DNA reads TGTGCCAGCAGCCCCCGACTAGCGGGAGATGAGCAGTTCTTC.

This chain connects TRBV6-1 to TRBJ1-1; TRBD1 agrees at 10 bases. The germline V gene encodes CDR1 MNHNS and CDR2 SASEGT. V lost 3 bases, J lost 0 bases, and 4 bases stayed unmatched. CDR3 length: 16 residues. CDR3: CASSEGQGPMNTEAFF. CDR3 nucleotides: TGTGCCAGCAGTGAGGGACAGGGGCCGATGAACACTGAAGCTTTCTTT.

The genes are TRBV25-1 and TRBJ2-3; weak D call: TRBD2 (5 bases). Germline loops: CDR1 MGHDK, CDR2 SYGVNS. V was clipped by 5 bases and J by 6 bases, with 18 bases between them. The CDR3 is 15 residues long. Here the CDR3 DNA reads TGTGCCAGCAGTTCCCCAGCGGCCGTCTACGATACGCAGTATTTT. Its protein is CASSSPAAVYDTQYF.

The J gene is TRBJ1-5, the V gene TRBV28; 7 bases match TRBD1. The CDR3 is 15 residues long. The germline V gene encodes CDR1 MDHEN and CDR2 SYDVKM. V shed 3 bases and J 3 bases; nucleotides not matched to a gene: 5. CDR3 amino acids: CASSFGDSLNQPQHF. Written as DNA, the CDR3 is TGTGCCAGCAGTTTCGGGGACAGCCTCAATCAGCCCCAGCATTTT.

The chain combines TRBV5-1 with TRBJ2-5; weak D call: TRBD1 (6 bases). This CDR3 has 15 residues. Germline-derived CDR1 and CDR2 are SGHRS and YFSETQ. V was trimmed by 4 bases and J by 2 bases, leaving 15 bases between them. The CDR3 here is CASSLGHPMQETQYF. CDR3 sequence (DNA): TGCGCCAGCAGCCTGGGACACCCTATGCAAGAGACCCAGTACTTC.

This chain joins TRBV6-1 and TRBJ1-5, with D unclear. The CDR3 sequence is 16 residues long. The V gene lost 4 bases and the J gene lost 3 bases, with 16 bases spanning the gap. Germline V gene sequence: CDR1 MNHNS, CDR2 SASEGT. The CDR3 sequence is CASSVTQWAYNQPQHF. In DNA form, the CDR3 reads TGTGCCAGCAGTGTAACTCAGTGGGCGTACAATCAGCCCCAGCATTTT.

V usage is TRBV28 and J usage is TRBJ2-2; D might be TRBD2 (5 bases). CDR1 is MDHEN and CDR2 is SYDVKM in the germline V gene. V lost 11 bases, J lost 2 bases, and 12 bases lay in between. The CDR3 covers 13 residues. For the CDR3, the DNA is TGTGCCTGCGGGTTGCCCAACACCGGGGAGCTGTTTTTT. It specifies CACGLPNTGELFF.

The chain joins TRBV5-4 to TRBJ2-5; D possibly corresponds to TRBD2 (5 bases). Germline values: CDR1 SGHNT, CDR2 YYREEE (reference sequence). This CDR3 contains 13 residues. Trimming cost V 0 bases and J 7 bases, with 10 bases left between them. DNA for the CDR3: TGTGCCAGCAGCTTGGGTGGGGAGCGGACCCAGTACTTC. It is translated as CASSLGGERTQYF.

The chain has TRBV10-2 and TRBJ2-1, with TRBD1 identical over 8 bases. V shed 11 bases and J 10 bases; nucleotides not matched to a gene: 7. CDR1 WSHSY and CDR2 SAAADI come from the germline V gene. The CDR3 totals 11 residues. CDR3 coding DNA: TGCGCCGCCAGGGGGCATCGCGAGCAGTTCTTC. It codes for CAARGHREQFF.

This clone was recorded a few times. The chain is built from TRBV5-4 and TRBJ1-1; D is perhaps TRBD1 (6 bases). Trimming removed 4 bases from V and 11 bases from J, with 24 bases in between. The CDR3 is 15 amino acids. Germline CDR1 is SGHNT and CDR2 is YYREEE (reference sequence). DNA of the CDR3: TGTGCCAGCAGCCTCTGGCAGAGAAAGGGGGTGGGCGCTTTCTTT. It yields the protein CASSLWQRKGVGAFF.

The sample holds a few counts of this clone. This chain uses TRBV5-1 with TRBJ2-7; TRBD2 agrees at 9 bases. Trimming removed 2 bases from V and 1 base from J; junction bases left unmatched: 1. The germline gives CDR1 SGHRS, CDR2 YFSETQ. The CDR3 runs to 14 residues. The CDR3 DNA reads as TGCGCCAGCAGCTTTAGCGGGGGATCCTACGAGCAGTACTTC. Amino acid sequence: CASSFSGGSYEQYF. The entire variable domain, with the rest obtained from reference TRBV5-1 and TRBJ2-7, is as follows: KAGVTQTPRYLIKTRGQQVTLSCSPISGHRSVSWYQQTPGQGLQFLFEYFSETQRNKGNFPGRFSGRQFSNSRSEMNVSTLELGDSALYLCASSFSGGSYEQYFGPGTRLTVT.

This sequence joins TRBV28 and TRBJ1-1; D uncertain. V gave up 7 bases and J gave up 1 base, with 16 bases separating them. The CDR3 runs 15 residues. The germline V gene encodes CDR1 MDHEN and CDR2 SYDVKM. As DNA, the CDR3 is TGTGCCAGCATCCTTTCCCCTCCAGGGAACACTGAAGCTTTCTTT. It translates to CASILSPPGNTEAFF.